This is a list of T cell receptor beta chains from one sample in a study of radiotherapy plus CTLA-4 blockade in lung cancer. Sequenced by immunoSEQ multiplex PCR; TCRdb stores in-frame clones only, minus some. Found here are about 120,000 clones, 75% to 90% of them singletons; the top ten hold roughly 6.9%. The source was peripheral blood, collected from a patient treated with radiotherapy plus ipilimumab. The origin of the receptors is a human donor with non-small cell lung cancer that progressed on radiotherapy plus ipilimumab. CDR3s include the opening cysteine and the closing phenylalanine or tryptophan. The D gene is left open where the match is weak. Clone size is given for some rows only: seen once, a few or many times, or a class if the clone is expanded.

CASSEPLPSVEAFF,TGTGCCAGCAGCGAACCCCTACCCTCAGTAGAAGCTTTCTTT,-,TRBV6-1,-,TRBJ1-1,14
CASSSRDGSYEQYF,TGTGCCAGCAGCTCTCGGGACGGCTCCTACGAGCAGTACTTC,-,TRBV7-9,-,TRBJ2-7,14
CASSPSGPGAEETQYF,TGTGCCAGCAGCCCCAGCGGTCCGGGGGCGGAAGAGACCCAGTACTTC,-,TRBV11-2,-,TRBJ2-5,16
CSVAAVENTEAFF,TGCAGCGTTGCTGCGGTTGAGAACACTGAAGCTTTCTTT,-,TRBV29-1,-,TRBJ1-1,13
CASSMRTESEAFF,TGTGCCAGCAGCATGAGGACGGAAAGTGAAGCTTTCTTT,-,TRBV11-2,-,TRBJ1-1,13
CSVFLGGATEAFF,TGCAGCGTATTTCTGGGAGGGGCCACTGAAGCTTTCTTT,-,TRBV29-1,-,TRBJ1-1,13
CAVGQDDSYEQYF,TGTGCCGTAGGACAGGACGACTCCTACGAGCAGTACTTC,-,TRBV10-3,TRBD1,TRBJ2-7,13
CASSSHGTGREQYF,TGTGCCAGCAGTTCCCACGGGACAGGGCGCGAGCAGTACTTC,-,TRBV27,TRBD1,TRBJ2-7,14
CASSQDQAGEETQYF,TGTGCCAGCAGCCAAGATCAAGCGGGAGAAGAGACCCAGTACTTC,-,TRBV4-2,TRBD2,TRBJ2-5,15
CASSTGPQETQYF,TGCGCCAGCAGCACGGGACCACAAGAGACCCAGTACTTC,-,TRBV5-1,-,TRBJ2-5,13
CASSPRLAGASEQYF,TGTGCCAGCTCACCACGACTAGCGGGAGCAAGTGAGCAGTACTTC,few,TRBV18,TRBD2,TRBJ2-7,15
CSAGYRVGQYF,TGCAGCGCCGGCTACAGGGTTGGGCAGTACTTC,-,TRBV29-1,-,TRBJ2-7,11
CASSPRDYIGDNEQFF,TGTGCCAGCAGCCCACGGGACTACATTGGAGACAATGAGCAGTTCTTC,-,TRBV9,TRBD2,TRBJ2-1,16
CASSFLTSPNEQFF,TGTGCCAGCAGCTTCTTGACTAGCCCTAATGAGCAGTTCTTC,once,TRBV7-2,TRBD2,TRBJ2-1,14
CASRPGQAREQYF,TGTGCCAGCCGGCCGGGACAGGCCCGGGAGCAGTACTTC,-,TRBV18,TRBD1,TRBJ2-7,13
CASSFGQTTDTQYF,TGTGCCAGCAGCTTCGGGCAAACCACAGATACGCAGTATTTT,-,TRBV7-9,-,TRBJ2-3,14
CASSFETFDGYTF,TGTGCCAGCAGTTTTGAGACGTTCGACGGCTACACCTTC,-,TRBV6-1,-,TRBJ1-2,13
CASSTPAETQYF,TGTGCCAGCTCAACCCCCGCAGAGACCCAGTACTTC,few,TRBV18,-,TRBJ2-5,12
CASSLDFGSWQFF,TGTGCTAGCAGCTTAGATTTCGGGTCGTGGCAGTTCTTC,-,TRBV7-7,-,TRBJ2-1,13
CASTSSGSYEQYF,TGTGCCAGCACATCTAGCGGCTCCTACGAGCAGTACTTC,once,TRBV28,TRBD2,TRBJ2-7,13
CASSLGRGEQFF,TGCGCCAGCAGTTTAGGAAGGGGTGAGCAGTTCTTC,-,TRBV5-1,-,TRBJ2-1,12
CASSVVGSSYNEQFF,TGTGCCAGCAGCGTAGTGGGCAGCTCCTACAATGAGCAGTTCTTC,-,TRBV9,-,TRBJ2-1,15
CASSLISGANVLTF,TGTGCCAGCAGCTTAATCTCTGGGGCCAACGTCCTGACTTTC,-,TRBV7-9,-,TRBJ2-6,14
CASSWTGTASQETQYF,TGTGCCAGCAGTTGGACCGGGACAGCGAGCCAAGAGACCCAGTACTTC,-,TRBV6-5,TRBD1,TRBJ2-5,16
CASRGQLSRTDTQYF,TGTGCCAGCAGGGGTCAGCTTAGCCGGACAGATACGCAGTATTTT,-,TRBV2,-,TRBJ2-3,15
CASSLGLSADTQYF,TGTGCCAGCAGCCTCGGCCTAAGCGCAGATACGCAGTATTTT,-,TRBV7-3,-,TRBJ2-3,14
CASSQEPALAGGREQYF,TGTGCCAGCAGCCAAGAGCCAGCCCTAGCGGGAGGGAGGGAGCAGTACTTC,-,TRBV4-2,TRBD2,TRBJ2-7,17
CASSVGELAGFTGELFF,TGTGCCAGCAGCGTAGGAGAATTAGCGGGATTCACCGGGGAGCTGTTTTTT,-,TRBV9,TRBD2,TRBJ2-2,17
CASSLVGGLNTEAFF,TGTGCCAGCAGCTTGGTGGGCGGCTTGAACACTGAAGCTTTCTTT,-,TRBV5-6,-,TRBJ1-1,15
CASSLGGQETQYF,TGTGCCAGCAGCTTAGGTGGGCAAGAGACCCAGTACTTC,-,TRBV11-2,-,TRBJ2-5,13
CASSATGTAYEQYF,TGTGCCAGCAGTGCTACGGGGACAGCCTACGAGCAGTACTTC,-,TRBV6-1,TRBD1,TRBJ2-7,14
CATSNPGSSYEQYF,TGTGCCACCAGCAACCCAGGAAGCTCCTACGAGCAGTACTTC,-,TRBV15,-,TRBJ2-7,14
CASRSILPYNEQFF,TGCGCCAGCAGAAGCATCCTACCCTACAATGAGCAGTTCTTC,-,TRBV10-2,-,TRBJ2-1,14
CASSFRASYGYTF,TGTGCCAGCAGCTTTAGGGCTTCCTATGGCTACACCTTC,-,TRBV7-2,-,TRBJ1-2,13
CASNTGPSYNEQFF,TGTGCCAGTAATACGGGACCATCCTACAATGAGCAGTTCTTC,-,TRBV19,-,TRBJ2-1,14
CASSRTVSNQPQHF,TGTGCCAGCAGTAGGACAGTTAGCAATCAGCCCCAGCATTTT,-,TRBV27,-,TRBJ1-5,14
CASSLTTSGVQSSYNEQFF,TGTGCCAGCAGCTTAACGACTAGCGGGGTACAGAGCTCCTACAATGAGCAGTTCTTC,-,TRBV7-6,TRBD2,TRBJ2-1,19
CAWSVIWESEAFF,TGTGCCTGGAGTGTTATTTGGGAGTCAGAAGCTTTCTTT,-,TRBV30,-,TRBJ1-1,13
CAITETGELFF,TGTGCCATCACGGAGACCGGGGAGCTGTTTTTT,-,TRBV10-3,-,TRBJ2-2,11
CASSYRRAWSEKLFF,TGTGCCAGCAGTTACCGCCGGGCATGGAGTGAAAAACTGTTTTTT,-,TRBV6-5,-,TRBJ1-4,15
CASRPSRGNTGELFF,TGTGCCAGCAGACCGTCTCGGGGCAACACCGGGGAGCTGTTTTTT,once,TRBV5-6,-,TRBJ2-2,15
CASTASGLIGTQYF,TGTGCCAGCACGGCTAGCGGGCTGATAGGTACGCAGTATTTT,-,TRBV2,TRBD2,TRBJ2-3,14
CASSLAPGGGETQYF,TGTGCCAGCAGCTTAGCCCCGGGAGGAGGGGAGACCCAGTACTTC,-,TRBV7-6,TRBD2,TRBJ2-5,15
CSVVAGYEQYF,TGCAGCGTTGTGGCAGGGTACGAGCAGTACTTC,-,TRBV29-1,-,TRBJ2-7,11
CASSRQGNEQYF,TGTGCCAGCAGCCGACAGGGGAACGAGCAGTACTTC,-,TRBV11-2,TRBD1,TRBJ2-7,12
CASSLGFGRDQYNEQFF,TGCGCCAGCAGCTTGGGTTTCGGGCGGGACCAATACAATGAGCAGTTCTTC,-,TRBV5-1,-,TRBJ2-1,17
CASSDIAGVADTQYF,TGTGCCAGCAGTGATATAGCGGGAGTCGCAGATACGCAGTATTTT,once,TRBV2,TRBD2,TRBJ2-3,15
CASSYLSGRVGYTF,TGTGCCAGCAGTTACCTGAGTGGCAGGGTCGGCTACACCTTC,-,TRBV6-6,-,TRBJ1-2,14
CASSPRKDSNEKLFF,TGTGCCAGCAGCCCCCGTAAGGACTCTAATGAAAAACTGTTTTTT,once,TRBV9,-,TRBJ1-4,15
CASSVRNTGELFF,TGTGCCAGCAGCGTGAGGAACACCGGGGAGCTGTTTTTT,-,TRBV9,-,TRBJ2-2,13
CASSPTGVPGYTF,TGTGCCAGCAGTCCCACAGGGGTTCCTGGCTACACCTTC,-,TRBV27,TRBD1,TRBJ1-2,13
CASSSGQGNYGYTF,TGCGCCAGCAGCTCCGGACAGGGTAACTATGGCTACACCTTC,-,TRBV5-1,TRBD1,TRBJ1-2,14
CASSLIRQGGNTGELFF,TGTGCCAGCAGTTTAATTCGACAGGGAGGGAACACCGGGGAGCTGTTTTTT,once,TRBV27,-,TRBJ2-2,17
CASRTGTEDTEAFF,TGTGCCAGTCGTACAGGGACGGAGGACACTGAAGCTTTCTTT,-,TRBV19,-,TRBJ1-1,14
CASSQRTGAAYTDTQYF,TGTGCCAGCAGCCAAAGGACAGGCGCCGCGTACACAGATACGCAGTATTTT,-,TRBV9,TRBD1,TRBJ2-3,17
CASSPEITDTQYF,TGTGCCAGCTCACCAGAGATCACAGATACGCAGTATTTT,-,TRBV18,-,TRBJ2-3,13
CASSLGQGNTIYF,TGTGCCAGCAGTTTGGGGCAGGGGAACACCATATATTTT,-,TRBV27,-,TRBJ1-3,13
CASSRGRGETQYF,TGTGCCAGCAGCCGGGGGCGGGGCGAGACCCAGTACTTC,-,TRBV7-8,-,TRBJ2-5,13
CASSSGLGQPQHF,TGTGCCAGCAGCTCAGGGCTAGGGCAGCCCCAGCATTTT,-,TRBV11-2,-,TRBJ1-5,13